The T cell receptor beta chain described here comes from a study of cytomegalovirus exposure and HLA in healthy donors. Study-level findings and limits: One variant, a missense change in DCLRE1C, was linked in a later analysis to TCR beta V- and J-gene trimming. Confirmation in vitro established that three CMV-associated chains were specific for CMV antigens. Most subjects' HLA-A and HLA-B alleles were reportedly predicted from TCR beta sequences.

As regards this clone: The antigen remains unidentified.

V shed 2 bases and J shed 8 bases, with 15 bases lying between them. The length of the CDR3 is 14 residues. The germline V gene encodes CDR1 KGHSH and CDR2 LQKENI. PCR amplification relied on 60 Vbeta primers (plus 13 Jbeta primers). Measured with immunoSEQ multiplex PCR; TCRdb has only the in-frame clones, and not every one. The table lists approximately 150,000 clones, more than 80% of them singletons. The source is a woman aged 40 to 50 in good health and CMV-seropositive. The chain uses TRBV18 and TRBJ1-2; D might be TRBD1 (5 bases). Sequencing was done on a sample of PBMCs. This CDR3 is CASSPSGKLGGYTF. The CDR3 DNA reads TGTGCCAGCTCACCATCAGGGAAGCTGGGGGGCTACACCTTC.